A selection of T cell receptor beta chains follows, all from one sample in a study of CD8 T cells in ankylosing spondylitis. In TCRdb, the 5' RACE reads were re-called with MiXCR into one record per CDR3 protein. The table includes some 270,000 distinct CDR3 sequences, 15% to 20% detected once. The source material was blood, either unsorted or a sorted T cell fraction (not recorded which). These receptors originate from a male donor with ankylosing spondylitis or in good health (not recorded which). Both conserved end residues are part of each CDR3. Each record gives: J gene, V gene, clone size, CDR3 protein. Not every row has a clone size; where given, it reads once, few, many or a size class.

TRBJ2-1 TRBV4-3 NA CASSQDWLAGALYNEQFF
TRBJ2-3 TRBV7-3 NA CASSLSEEVGADTQYF
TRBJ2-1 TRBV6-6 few CAMTDTSYNEQFF
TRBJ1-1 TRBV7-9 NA CASSLAPHTEAFF
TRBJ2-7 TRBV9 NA CASSSNKHEQYF
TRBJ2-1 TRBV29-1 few CSVVGEGSYNEQFF
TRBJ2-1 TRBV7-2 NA CASSLEVPDPNEQFF
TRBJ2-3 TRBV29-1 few CSVQHQDRVADTQYF
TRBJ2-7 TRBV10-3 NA CAISESRDSSYEQYF
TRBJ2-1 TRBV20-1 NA CSASPPAGVSYNEQFF
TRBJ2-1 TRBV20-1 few CSARRLDGNEQFF
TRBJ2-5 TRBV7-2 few CASSSGLTRETQYF
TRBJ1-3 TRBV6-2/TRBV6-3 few CASSYSSRTEGCCSGNTIYF
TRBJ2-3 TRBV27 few CASSLSRGLDEDTQYF
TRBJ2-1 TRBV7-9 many CASSPDSSHNEQFF
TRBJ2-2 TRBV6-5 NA CASSYSLYRTGELFF
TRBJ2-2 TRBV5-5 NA CASSLDGGANTGELFF
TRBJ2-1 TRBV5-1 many CASSPTSGNEQFF
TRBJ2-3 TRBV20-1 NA CSARDTFQTSGNTDTQYF
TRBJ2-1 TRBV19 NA CASSILLGAEEQFF
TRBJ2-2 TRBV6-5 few CASSYRGGLTGELFF
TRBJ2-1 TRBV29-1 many CSVEGGGQPYNEQFF
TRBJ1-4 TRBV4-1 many CASSRDLADEKLFF
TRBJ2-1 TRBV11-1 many CASSLIDEGLAGGQGVNEQFF
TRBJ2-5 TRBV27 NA CASSFMGGGETQYF
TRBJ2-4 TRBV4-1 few CASSQLQWKPGLFKNIQYF
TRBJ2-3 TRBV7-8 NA CASSWALAVSTDTQYF
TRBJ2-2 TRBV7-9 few CASASGGPTGELFF
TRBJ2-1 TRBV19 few CASTAGFRDNEQFF
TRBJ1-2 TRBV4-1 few CASSQDVGVYGYTF
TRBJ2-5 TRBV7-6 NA CASSAGQQETQYF
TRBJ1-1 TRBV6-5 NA CASSYSSLGLATEAFF
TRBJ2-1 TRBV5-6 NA CASSSSSVEQFF